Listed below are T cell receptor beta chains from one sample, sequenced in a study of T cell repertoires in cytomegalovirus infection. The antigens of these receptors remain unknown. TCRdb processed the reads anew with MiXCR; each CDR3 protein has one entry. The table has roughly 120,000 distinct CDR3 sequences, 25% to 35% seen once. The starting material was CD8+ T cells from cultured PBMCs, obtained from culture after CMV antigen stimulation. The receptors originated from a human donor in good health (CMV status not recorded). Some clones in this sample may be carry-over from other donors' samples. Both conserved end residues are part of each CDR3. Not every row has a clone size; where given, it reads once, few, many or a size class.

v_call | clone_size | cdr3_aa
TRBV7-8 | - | CASSLDTSGGPTYEQYF
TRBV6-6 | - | CASSFTGGGGYTF
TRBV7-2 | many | CASSPKTSWYTF
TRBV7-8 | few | CASSPLGLNYEQYF
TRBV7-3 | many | CASSPSGTEQYF
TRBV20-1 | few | CSVPFADTQYF
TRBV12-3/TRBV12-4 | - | CASSSPGQGTDTQYF
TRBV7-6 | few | CASSSQRGALSYEQYF
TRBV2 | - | CASSEAFNYGYTF
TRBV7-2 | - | CGSSLGTGAYEQYF
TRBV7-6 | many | CASSLEGQAYEQYF
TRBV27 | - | CASSPRPPLAVRSEQFF
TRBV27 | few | CASSTIGTSKYNEQFF
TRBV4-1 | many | CASSPQWASYEQYF
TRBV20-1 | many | CSASPGGYTGELFF
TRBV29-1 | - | CSVGSVHEAFF
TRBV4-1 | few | CASSQEAGVRIF
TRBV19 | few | CASSIMGQGSNEQFF
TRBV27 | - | CASSPLPGSYEQYF
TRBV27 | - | CASSSRAFGNTIYF
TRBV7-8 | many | CASSAGVGTEAFF
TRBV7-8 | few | CASSPMGQNTGELFF